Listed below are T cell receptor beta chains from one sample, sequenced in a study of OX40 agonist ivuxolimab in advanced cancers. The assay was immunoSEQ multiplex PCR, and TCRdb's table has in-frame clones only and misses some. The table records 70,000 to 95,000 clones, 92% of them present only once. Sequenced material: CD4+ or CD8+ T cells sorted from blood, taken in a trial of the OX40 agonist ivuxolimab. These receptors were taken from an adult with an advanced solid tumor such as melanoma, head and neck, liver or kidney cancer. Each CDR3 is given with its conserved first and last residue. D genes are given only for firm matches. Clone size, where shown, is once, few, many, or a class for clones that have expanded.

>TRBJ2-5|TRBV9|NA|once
CASSKMGQETQYF
TGTGCCAGCAGCAAGATGGGGCAAGAGACCCAGTACTTC
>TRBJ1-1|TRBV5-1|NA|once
CASSLGGRNTEAFF
TGCGCCAGCAGCTTGGGTGGGAGGAACACTGAAGCTTTCTTT
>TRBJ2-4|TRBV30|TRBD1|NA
CARTGGAAKNIQYF
TGTGCCAGGACAGGGGGCGCAGCCAAAAACATTCAGTACTTC
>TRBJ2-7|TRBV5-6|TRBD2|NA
CASSLGGGGFYEQYF
TGTGCCAGCAGCTTGGGAGGCGGGGGGTTCTACGAGCAGTACTTC
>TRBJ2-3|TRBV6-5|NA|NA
CASSSPLADTQYF
TGTGCCAGCAGTTCTCCTTTGGCAGATACGCAGTATTTT
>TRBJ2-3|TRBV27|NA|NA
CASGVTGINTDTQYF
TGTGCCAGCGGAGTGACAGGAATAAACACAGATACGCAGTATTTT
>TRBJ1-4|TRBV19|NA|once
CASSTGAGPNEKLFF
TGTGCCAGTAGTACGGGAGCAGGCCCTAATGAAAAACTGTTTTTT
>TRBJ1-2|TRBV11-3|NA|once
CASSLDGGSASYGYTF
TGTGCCAGCAGCTTAGATGGGGGCAGCGCGAGCTATGGCTACACCTTC
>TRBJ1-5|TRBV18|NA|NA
CASSEGGGSQPQHF
TGTGCCAGCTCCGAAGGGGGGGGAAGCCAGCCCCAGCATTTT
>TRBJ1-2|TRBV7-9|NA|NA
CASLRTPYGYTF
TGTGCCAGCCTCAGGACCCCCTATGGCTACACCTTC
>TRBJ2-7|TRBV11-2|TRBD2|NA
CASSLLATSSAWHYEQYF
TGTGCCAGCAGCTTACTAGCGACTAGCTCTGCCTGGCACTACGAGCAGTACTTC
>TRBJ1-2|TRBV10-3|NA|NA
CAISESTAGSFFGYTF
TGTGCCATCAGTGAGTCGACGGCCGGGAGTTTTTTTGGCTACACCTTC
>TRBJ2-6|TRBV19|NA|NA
CASSVSASGANVLTF
TGTGCCAGTAGTGTATCCGCGAGCGGGGCCAACGTCCTGACTTTC
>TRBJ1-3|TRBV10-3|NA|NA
CAITVPYQAGAGSGNTIYF
TGTGCCATCACGGTTCCCTACCAAGCAGGGGCCGGCTCTGGAAACACCATATATTTT
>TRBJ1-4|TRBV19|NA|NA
CASSRDKTFEKLFF
TGTGCCAGTAGTAGGGACAAGACTTTCGAAAAACTGTTTTTT